The rows below give T cell receptor beta chains drawn from one sample of a study of CD8+CD57+ T cells in acquired aplastic anemia. TCRdb used MiXCR to reprocess the reads, holding one entry per CDR3 protein. The profile shows more than 150,000 distinct CDR3 sequences, 48% of them singletons. Sequences were obtained from sorted CD4+, CD8+, or CD8+CD57+ T cells (not recorded which) from PBMCs. Receptor source: a human donor with aplastic anemia. CDR3s include the opening cysteine and the closing phenylalanine or tryptophan. The order of the fields is clone size, J gene, D gene, V gene, CDR3 protein, CDR3 DNA. The D gene is left open where the match is weak. Size values are once, few and many counts, or a class for expanded clones, and some rows have none.

clone size: .
J gene: TRBJ2-2
D gene: .
V gene: TRBV18
CDR3 protein: CASSPPIAVNTGELFF
CDR3 DNA: TGTGCCAGCTCACCACCGATCGCGGTGAACACCGGGGAGCTGTTTTTT

clone size: .
J gene: TRBJ2-5
D gene: .
V gene: TRBV24-1
CDR3 protein: CATSADLGGQETQYF
CDR3 DNA: TGTGCCACCAGTGCTGATTTGGGCGGCCAAGAGACCCAGTACTTC

clone size: once
J gene: TRBJ1-4
D gene: .
V gene: TRBV25-1
CDR3 protein: CASSDRSNEKLFF
CDR3 DNA: TGTGCCAGCAGTGACAGGTCTAATGAAAAACTGTTTTTT

clone size: many
J gene: TRBJ2-1
D gene: .
V gene: TRBV5-4
CDR3 protein: CASSLSLVIGNEQFF
CDR3 DNA: TGTGCCAGCAGCTTGTCCCTAGTTATAGGGAATGAGCAGTTCTTC

clone size: once
J gene: TRBJ2-7
D gene: .
V gene: TRBV24-1
CDR3 protein: CATSGGGHEQYF
CDR3 DNA: TGTGCCACCAGTGGGGGGGGCCACGAGCAGTACTTC

clone size: many
J gene: TRBJ1-4
D gene: .
V gene: TRBV29-1
CDR3 protein: CSVEGGSGTNEKLFF
CDR3 DNA: TGCAGCGTTGAAGGGGGTTCGGGAACTAATGAAAAACTGTTTTTT

clone size: .
J gene: TRBJ2-7
D gene: TRBD1
V gene: TRBV5-1
CDR3 protein: CASRGQGAGEQYF
CDR3 DNA: TGCGCCAGCAGGGGACAGGGGGCGGGCGAGCAGTACTTC

clone size: many
J gene: TRBJ2-7
D gene: .
V gene: TRBV7-3
CDR3 protein: CASSRPLGLSYEQYF
CDR3 DNA: TGTGCCAGCAGCCGCCCCCTCGGACTCTCCTACGAGCAGTACTTC

clone size: many
J gene: TRBJ2-7
D gene: TRBD2
V gene: TRBV7-2
CDR3 protein: CASSFSPGGSLYEQYF
CDR3 DNA: TGTGCCAGCAGCTTTTCCCCGGGCGGGAGCTTGTACGAGCAGTACTTC

clone size: many
J gene: TRBJ1-6
D gene: TRBD1
V gene: TRBV11-3
CDR3 protein: CASSSSTGANSPLHF
CDR3 DNA: TGTGCCAGCAGCTCATCGACAGGGGCGAATTCACCCCTCCACTTT

clone size: .
J gene: TRBJ2-7
D gene: .
V gene: TRBV11-2
CDR3 protein: CASSLVKGINEQYF
CDR3 DNA: TGTGCCAGCAGCCTCGTAAAGGGGATAAACGAGCAGTACTTC

clone size: once
J gene: TRBJ2-7
D gene: TRBD2
V gene: TRBV5-4
CDR3 protein: CASSLERGSEEQYF
CDR3 DNA: TGTGCCAGCAGCTTGGAGCGGGGGTCTGAAGAGCAGTACTTC

clone size: .
J gene: TRBJ2-5
D gene: .
V gene: TRBV7-9
CDR3 protein: CASSSTFRAGQETQYF
CDR3 DNA: TGTGCCAGCAGCTCAACCTTTCGGGCAGGCCAAGAGACCCAGTACTTC

clone size: .
J gene: TRBJ2-7
D gene: .
V gene: TRBV10-3
CDR3 protein: CAISESSQGSYEQYF
CDR3 DNA: TGTGCCATCAGCGAATCCTCACAGGGCTCCTACGAGCAGTACTTC

clone size: .
J gene: TRBJ1-2
D gene: TRBD1
V gene: TRBV10-2
CDR3 protein: CASSEWTGDGYTF
CDR3 DNA: TGCGCCAGCAGTGAGTGGACAGGGGATGGCTACACCTTC

clone size: .
J gene: TRBJ1-3
D gene: .
V gene: TRBV6-1
CDR3 protein: CASSVTSAEGGNTIYF
CDR3 DNA: TGTGCCAGCAGTGTAACGTCAGCGGAAGGTGGAAACACCATATATTTT

clone size: .
J gene: TRBJ2-7
D gene: TRBD1
V gene: TRBV25-1
CDR3 protein: CASSPGYGTGTYEQYF
CDR3 DNA: TGTGCCAGCAGCCCGGGCTACGGGACAGGCACCTACGAGCAGTACTTC

clone size: many
J gene: TRBJ2-1
D gene: .
V gene: TRBV5-1
CDR3 protein: CASSFINEQFF
CDR3 DNA: TGCGCCAGCAGCTTCATAAATGAGCAGTTCTTC

clone size: few
J gene: TRBJ2-3
D gene: TRBD1
V gene: TRBV19
CDR3 protein: CASSQTGGGTQYF
CDR3 DNA: TGTGCCAGTAGTCAGACAGGGGGCGGTACGCAGTATTTT

clone size: few
J gene: TRBJ1-5
D gene: .
V gene: TRBV30
CDR3 protein: CAWSVEGNQPQHF
CDR3 DNA: TGTGCCTGGAGTGTAGAGGGGAACCAGCCCCAGCATTTT

clone size: many
J gene: TRBJ2-7
D gene: TRBD1
V gene: TRBV7-9
CDR3 protein: CASRPGQSYEQYF
CDR3 DNA: TGTGCCAGCAGACCGGGACAGTCCTACGAGCAGTACTTC

clone size: many
J gene: TRBJ2-7
D gene: TRBD2
V gene: TRBV29-1
CDR3 protein: CSASLGREGSEQYF
CDR3 DNA: TGCAGCGCCTCGCTAGGGCGGGAGGGGAGCGAGCAGTACTTC

clone size: many
J gene: TRBJ2-5
D gene: .
V gene: TRBV2
CDR3 protein: CASSEAPRGGETQYF
CDR3 DNA: TGTGCCAGCAGTGAAGCGCCAAGGGGAGGAGAGACCCAGTACTTC

clone size: many
J gene: TRBJ2-5
D gene: TRBD2
V gene: TRBV7-6
CDR3 protein: CASSLAGGETQYF
CDR3 DNA: TGCGCCAGCAGTTTAGCGGGAGGGGAGACCCAGTACTTC

clone size: many
J gene: TRBJ2-7
D gene: .
V gene: TRBV20-1
CDR3 protein: CSARREPTYEQYF
CDR3 DNA: TGCAGTGCTAGACGGGAGCCCACCTACGAGCAGTACTTC

clone size: .
J gene: TRBJ2-3
D gene: .
V gene: TRBV20-1
CDR3 protein: CSARGRGVDMQYF
CDR3 DNA: TGCAGTGCTAGAGGCCGAGGGGTGGATATGCAGTATTTT